This T cell receptor beta chain is from a study of cytotoxic CD8 clonotypes in ibrutinib-treated CLL. Study in general: Responses comprised 24 partial and 2 complete; at median approximately 68 months, about 14 remained remitted and about twelve progressed. Findings of the study overall: Higher clonality was seen at ibrutinib response and a return toward baseline at progression. In comparison with age-matched healthy donors, baseline clonality was higher and tracked circulating CD8+ T-cell counts. The clonality rise at ibrutinib response reflected private clonotype expansion.

V dropped 5 bases and J dropped 10; count of bases not matched to a gene: 6. Germline CDR1 and CDR2: LNHDA and SQIVND (reference sequence). The CDR3 runs 12 residues. Here immunoSEQ multiplex PCR was the method, and the copy in TCRdb shows in-frame clones only, minus some. The sample records around 53,000 clones, 50% to 65% being singletons. Comments on this clone: Its cognate antigen is unknown.

V gene TRBV19 combines with J gene TRBJ1-2; TRBD1 agrees at 8 bases. The specimen comprised PBMCs, sampled at disease progression, from a patient treated with ibrutinib. The TCR comes from a human donor with chronic lymphocytic leukemia. The CDR3: CASSFRGLDYTF. Here the CDR3 DNA reads TGTGCCAGTAGTTTCAGGGGGCTAGACTACACCTTC.